This TCR beta chain was found in a study of shared clonotypes between healthy human individuals. Findings and limits, study-wide: Among donors, the sharing of clonotypes was expected to be influenced by sequencing depth. Compared with memory subsets, naive subsets generally had larger estimated richness.

As regards this clone: What it binds is unknown.

Researchers ran the assay at a deep level. Method: immunoSEQ multiplex PCR; TCRdb's copy keeps in-frame clones and lacks some. Of some 740,000 clones in the sample, approximately 92% were seen once. As defined, naive CD8 cells were CD45RO-negative and positively selected for CCR7, with terminally differentiated effector memory CD45RA+ cells excluded. Trimming took 6 bases from V and 1 from J, leaving 6 bases between them. This CDR3 is built from 13 residues. Germline CDR1 and CDR2: SNHLY and FYNNEI. V usage is TRBV2 and J usage is TRBJ2-2; D is unclear. The material sequenced was naive CD8+ T cells sorted from blood. The receptor was isolated from a man younger than 40 in good health. Written as DNA, the CDR3 is TGTGCCAGCAGGGTTAAGAACACCGGGGAGCTGTTTTTT. Its protein is CASRVKNTGELFF.